This T cell receptor (beta chain) was documented in a study of T cells expressing NK-cell markers. The CDR3 runs to 17 residues. CDR1 and CDR2 (germline): MGHRA, YSYEKL. The authors generated TCR beta cDNA through 5'RACE template switching with UMIs. No DNA is given; TCRdb re-called the 5' RACE reads and lists each CDR3 protein once. This sample contains 350,000 to 450,000 distinct CDR3 sequences. The receptor comes from a man aged 18-75 years in good health. The sequenced material came from blood T cells: a sorted CD56 or NKG2C T cell subset, CD4+ or CD8+ T cells, or bulk PBMC T cells (not recorded which). The chain couples TRBV4-1 to TRBJ2-5; TCRdb's D gene call, TRBD2, goes unchecked for lack of DNA. CDR3 loop: CASSPPHKRGGPETQYF.